This paragraph covers one TCR beta chain sequence. The data belong to a study of blood T cell repertoires in COVID-19. Study context: Nucleic acid was either cDNA or gDNA, and it came from T cells, B-cell-depleted T cells, or PBMCs.

The assay was immunoSEQ multiplex PCR, and TCRdb's table has in-frame clones only and misses some. Of 50,000 to 60,000 clones in the sample, around 81% were seen once. From germline, CDR1 is SGHDT and CDR2 YYEEEE. The CDR3 loop spans 15 amino acids. J was trimmed by 5 bases and V by 2 bases; bases with no gene match: 5. Sequenced input: peripheral blood. V usage is TRBV5-6 and J usage is TRBJ2-5; 11 bases line up with TRBD1. This TCR derives from a man older than 75 with COVID-19, enrolled during active disease. The CDR3 reads CASSFRGQGAETQYF. CDR3 sequence (DNA): TGTGCCAGCAGCTTCCGAGGACAGGGGGCTGAGACCCAGTACTTC.